These 11 T cell receptor beta chains were sequenced from one sample in a study of blood T cell repertoires in COVID-19. Sequenced by immunoSEQ multiplex PCR; TCRdb stores in-frame clones only, minus some. The sample records 150,000 to 200,000 clones, roughly 87% being singletons. What was sequenced was PBMCs or T cells enriched from blood (not recorded which). The receptors come from a human donor with acute COVID-19. The donor label of this sample is uncertain.

This sequence joins TRBV6-4 and TRBJ2-7; D perhaps matches TRBD1 (7 bases). This CDR3 is 14 amino acids long. From germline, CDR1 is MRHNA and CDR2 SNTAGT. V was clipped by 8 bases and J by 2 bases, with 16 bases between them. CDR3 region: CASGGGVKPYEQYF. The CDR3 nucleotides read TGTGCCAGCGGAGGGGGCGTTAAACCCTACGAGCAGTACTTC.

V is TRBV18 and J is TRBJ1-1, with D uncertain. The CDR3 length is 12 residues. CDR1 is KGHSH and CDR2 is LQKENI in the germline V gene. V was clipped by 3 bases and J by 3 bases, with 5 bases between them. CDR3 nucleotides: TGTGCCAGCTCACCGCAGGACACTGAAGCTTTCTTT. Its protein is CASSPQDTEAFF.

This rearrangement joins TRBV6-5 to TRBJ1-5; 9 nucleotides align to TRBD1. The germline V gene encodes CDR1 MNHEY and CDR2 SVGAGI. The V segment lost 10 bases and the J segment 2 bases; nucleotides outside the gene matches: 6. This CDR3 contains 14 residues. The CDR3 reads CATFRTGGNQPQHF. DNA of the CDR3: TGTGCCACCTTCCGGACAGGGGGCAATCAGCCCCAGCATTTT.

The chain joins TRBV18 to TRBJ2-7; 7 bases agree with TRBD1. Germline CDR1 reads KGHSH; CDR2 reads LQKENI. V trimming: 3 bases; J trimming: 2 bases; junction bases outside the gene matches: 1. This CDR3 region has 13 residues. The CDR3 is CASSPGTAYEQYF. CDR3 in DNA: TGTGCCAGCTCACCTGGGACAGCCTACGAGCAGTACTTC.

This chain uses TRBV4-2 with TRBJ2-2; D may be TRBD2 (6 bases). V lost 0 bases, J lost 5 bases, and 16 bases lay in between. CDR1 is LGHNA, CDR2 YNFKEQ, per germline. There are 17 residues in the CDR3. CDR3 amino acids: CASSQEKGLSNTGELFF. The CDR3 DNA reads as TGTGCCAGCAGCCAAGAGAAGGGACTGTCAAATACCGGGGAGCTGTTTTTT.

The chain links TRBV2 to TRBJ2-5; D possibly corresponds to TRBD2 (5 bases). Trimming pared 5 bases from V and 4 bases from J, leaving 8 bases between. The CDR3 has 12 residues. The germline CDR1 and CDR2 sequences are SNHLY and FYNNEI. CDR3 amino acids: CASSTEGETQYF. CDR3 DNA: TGTGCCAGCAGTACAGAGGGAGAGACCCAGTACTTC.

The chain couples TRBV12-3 or TRBV12-4 to TRBJ1-1; D gene ambiguous. CDR3 length: 13 residues. Trimming removed 2 bases from V and 6 bases from J, with 10 bases in between. CDR3 residues: CASSLSGRPEAFF. In nucleotides, the CDR3 is TGTGCCAGCAGTTTATCGGGAAGGCCTGAAGCTTTCTTT.

This CDR3 reads CSASHSGTGDYGYTF. In nucleotides, the CDR3 is TGCAGTGCTAGTCACTCCGGGACAGGAGACTATGGCTACACCTTC. This rearrangement joins TRBV20-1 to TRBJ1-2, with TRBD1 matching 8 bases. The trim removed 3 bases at V and 3 bases at J, leaving 9 bases unmatched. The CDR3 contains 15 residues. Germline CDR1 DFQATT, CDR2 SNEGSKA (reference sequence).

This clone appeared a single time. Compared with germline, one end of the junction differs, possibly owing to a read error. The rearrangement uses TRBV3-1 (or the pseudogene TRBV3-2) and TRBJ2-7; possible D gene TRBD1, 6 bases. Germline V lookup: CDR1 LGHDT, CDR2 YNNKEL (reference sequence). The CDR3 length is 13 residues. CDR3 DNA sequence: TGTGCCAGCAGCCAGGTCCCCGGACAGCTTTTGGACTTC. It translates to CASSQVPGQLLDF.

The V gene is TRBV10-1, the J gene TRBJ2-3; TRBD1 matches 10 bases. In germline, CDR1 is WNHNN, CDR2 SYGVQD (reference sequence). The CDR3 totals 13 residues. Trimming cost V 8 bases and J 5 bases; bases outside gene matches: 4. The CDR3 nucleotides are TGCGCCAGCCCCCGGGACAGGGGAGATACGCAGTATTTT. Amino acids: CASPRDRGDTQYF.

V and J are TRBV9 and TRBJ2-1, with 15 bases identical to TRBD2. The CDR3 loop spans 20 amino acids. With 7 bases clipped from V and 0 bases from J, the junction kept 14 bases outside the gene matches. Germline CDR1 and CDR2: SGDLS and YYNGEE. Here the CDR3 DNA reads TGTGCCAGCGGCCCTCGGACTAGCGGGGGGGCGTTTGGCTCCTACAATGAGCAGTTCTTC. Translated, it gives CASGPRTSGGAFGSYNEQFF.